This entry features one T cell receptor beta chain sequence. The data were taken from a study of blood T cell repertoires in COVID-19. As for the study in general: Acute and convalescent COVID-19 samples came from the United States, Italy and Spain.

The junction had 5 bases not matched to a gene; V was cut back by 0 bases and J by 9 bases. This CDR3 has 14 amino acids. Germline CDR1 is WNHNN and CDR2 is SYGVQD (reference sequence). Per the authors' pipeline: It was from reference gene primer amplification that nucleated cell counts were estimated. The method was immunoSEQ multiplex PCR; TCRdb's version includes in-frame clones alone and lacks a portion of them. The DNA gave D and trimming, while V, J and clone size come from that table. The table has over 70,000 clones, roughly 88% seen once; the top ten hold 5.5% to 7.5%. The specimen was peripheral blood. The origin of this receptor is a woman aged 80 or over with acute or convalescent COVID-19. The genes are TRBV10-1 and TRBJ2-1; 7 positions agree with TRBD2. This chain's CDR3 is CASSESGGDGEQFF. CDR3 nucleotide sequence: TGCGCCAGCAGTGAGTCGGGGGGGGACGGTGAGCAGTTCTTC.